This TCR beta chain was sequenced for a study of T cells in tumors after PD-1 blockade. TCRdb's copy holds only in-frame clones and misses some; the assay was immunoSEQ multiplex PCR. The data show some 66,000 clones, with around 74% seen just once and approximately 4.5% held by the top ten. The material sequenced was PBMCs, taken after anti-PD-1 treatment. The sequence was obtained from a human donor with basal cell carcinoma.

The CDR3 DNA is TGTGCCAGCAGTCCCGGACTCGGAGGAGGCTACACCTTC. Its translation: CASSPGLGGGYTF. The chain joins TRBV6-5 to TRBJ1-2; D gene ambiguous. CDR1 and CDR2 (germline): MNHEY, SVGAGI. The V end was cut by 5 bases, the J end by 8 bases, with 15 bases between. The CDR3 length is 13 residues.